The 4 T cell receptor beta chains in this list originate from one sample, sequenced in a study of blood T cell repertoires in COVID-19. TCRdb's table, derived via immunoSEQ multiplex PCR, lists solely in-frame clones and lacks some. Of 350,000 to 450,000 clones listed, 80% to 90% were seen once; the top ten hold more than 1%. Specimen: peripheral blood. All receptors derive from a man in his forties or fifties with acute or convalescent COVID-19.

The chain has TRBV27 and TRBJ2-3; 7 nucleotides align to TRBD2. Germline V gene lookup returns CDR1 MNHEY and CDR2 SMNVEV (reference sequence). V lost 1 base and J lost 3; bases outside the gene matches: 19. The CDR3 totals 20 residues. The CDR3 DNA is TGTGCCAGCAGTTTATTTAGGCCCGGTGGGGGGGGAGAGCGAACAGATACGCAGTATTTT. It specifies CASSLFRPGGGGERTDTQYF.

The chain uses TRBV27 and TRBJ2-5; TRBD1 matches 8 bases. The V and J ends lost 5 bases and 4 bases, in that order; junction bases with no gene match: 12. The germline V gene has CDR1 MNHEY and CDR2 SMNVEV (reference sequence). This CDR3 has 16 residues. CDR3: CASSKGRAGGRETQYF. The CDR3 bases are TGTGCCAGCAGTAAAGGCCGTGCAGGGGGCCGAGAGACCCAGTACTTC.

V usage is TRBV27 and J usage is TRBJ1-1; D ambiguous. The germline V gene has CDR1 MNHEY and CDR2 SMNVEV (reference sequence). This CDR3 region has 14 residues. Trimming removed 6 bases from V and 1 base from J, with 12 bases in between. DNA of the CDR3: TGTGCCAGCAGGATTGATTATAGGAACACTGAAGCTTTCTTT. It specifies CASRIDYRNTEAFF.

This CDR3 is CASSFSGGGGYGYTF. CDR3 nucleotide sequence: TGTGCCAGCAGTTTTTCCGGGGGAGGAGGCTATGGCTACACCTTC. The V gene is TRBV28, the J gene TRBJ1-2; a possible D gene is TRBD1 (5 bases). The CDR3 is made up of 15 amino acids. Trimming shortened V by 3 bases and J by 4 bases, and 15 bases separated the two germline ends. Looked up from germline, CDR1 is MDHEN and CDR2 is SYDVKM.